This TCR beta chain was captured by sequencing in a study of read filtering for tumor transcriptome and immune sequencing. Study observations and caveats: In IR-seq, single-read clonotypes were roughly 82% of clonotypes but about 3.5% of reads. The sorted CD138-negative fraction was a mixed bone marrow immune population, not purified T cells. Dropping single-read clonotypes raised IR-seq and RNA-seq shared-clonotype correlation.

Bone marrow was sampled from every patient at the time of active disease. Between the trimmed V and J ends, which lost 5 bases and 0 bases, there was a span of 11 bases. In germline, CDR1 is LNHDA, CDR2 SQIVND (reference sequence). The CDR3 has 15 residues. In regard to this clonotype: What it binds is not known.

From approximately 430 ng of RNA, a library with molecular barcoded alpha/delta and beta/gamma adaptors was made. TCRdb re-analysed the reads in MiXCR, keeping a single row per CDR3 protein. The sample has about 25,000 distinct CDR3 sequences; less than 25% are singletons. Sequenced material: a population of CD138-negative cells sorted from bone marrow. The origin of this receptor is a donor older than 35 with multiple myeloma. This rearrangement joins TRBV19 to TRBJ1-5; D is undetermined. The CDR3 sequence is CASSPLGNSNQPQHF. The CDR3 nucleotides are TGTGCCAGTAGTCCCCTGGGGAATAGCAATCAGCCCCAGCATTTT.